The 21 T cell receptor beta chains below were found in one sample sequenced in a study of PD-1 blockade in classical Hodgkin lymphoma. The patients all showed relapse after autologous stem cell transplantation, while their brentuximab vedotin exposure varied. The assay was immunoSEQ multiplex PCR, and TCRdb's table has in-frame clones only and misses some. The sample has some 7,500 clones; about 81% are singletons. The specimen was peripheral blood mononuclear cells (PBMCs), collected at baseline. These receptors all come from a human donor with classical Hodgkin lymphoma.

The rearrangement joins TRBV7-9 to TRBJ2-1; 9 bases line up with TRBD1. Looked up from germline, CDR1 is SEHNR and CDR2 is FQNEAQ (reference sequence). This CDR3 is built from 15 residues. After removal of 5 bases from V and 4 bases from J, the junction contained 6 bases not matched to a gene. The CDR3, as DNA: TGTGCCAGCAGCCGGACAGGGGCGTTTTACAATGAGCAGTTCTTC. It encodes CASSRTGAFYNEQFF.

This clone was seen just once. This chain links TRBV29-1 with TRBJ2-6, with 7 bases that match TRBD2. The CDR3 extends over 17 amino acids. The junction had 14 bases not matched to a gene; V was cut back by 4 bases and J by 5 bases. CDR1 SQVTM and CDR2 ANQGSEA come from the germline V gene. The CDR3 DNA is TGCAGCGTTGCGCCCTGGACTAGTCGTATCTGGGCCAACGTCCTGACTTTC. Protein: CSVAPWTSRIWANVLTF. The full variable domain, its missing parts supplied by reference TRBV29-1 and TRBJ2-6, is SAVISQKPSRDICQRGTSLTIQCQVDSQVTMMFWYRQQPGQSLTLIATANQGSEATYESGFVIDKFPISRPNLTFSTLTVSNMSPEDSSIYLCSVAPWTSRIWANVLTFGAGSRLTVL.

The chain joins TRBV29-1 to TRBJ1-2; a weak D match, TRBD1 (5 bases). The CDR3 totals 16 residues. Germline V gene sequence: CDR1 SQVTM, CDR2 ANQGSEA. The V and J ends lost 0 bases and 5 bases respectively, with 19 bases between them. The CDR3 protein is CSVEDIGLFGGYGYTF. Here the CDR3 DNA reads TGCAGCGTTGAAGATATTGGCCTGTTTGGGGGGTATGGCTACACCTTC.

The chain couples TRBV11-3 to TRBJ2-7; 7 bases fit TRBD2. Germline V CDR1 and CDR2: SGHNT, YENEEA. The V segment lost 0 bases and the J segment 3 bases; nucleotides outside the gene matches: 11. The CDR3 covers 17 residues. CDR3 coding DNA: TGTGCCAGCAGCTTAGAAGGCAGGGCTAGCGGAAACTACGAGCAGTACTTC. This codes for CASSLEGRASGNYEQYF.

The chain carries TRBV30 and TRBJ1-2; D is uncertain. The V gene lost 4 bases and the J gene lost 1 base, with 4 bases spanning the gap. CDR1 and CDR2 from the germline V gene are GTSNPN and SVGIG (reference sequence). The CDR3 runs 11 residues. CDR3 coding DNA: TGTGCCTGGACTAATAACTATGGCTACACCTTC. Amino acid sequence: CAWTNNYGYTF.

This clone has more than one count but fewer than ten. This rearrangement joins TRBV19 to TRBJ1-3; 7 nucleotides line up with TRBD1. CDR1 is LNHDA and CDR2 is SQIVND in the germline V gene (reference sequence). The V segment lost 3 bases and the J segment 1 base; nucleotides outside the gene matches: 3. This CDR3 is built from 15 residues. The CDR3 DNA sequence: TGTGCCAGTAGTATCAACAGGGGATCTGGAAACACCATATATTTT. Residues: CASSINRGSGNTIYF.

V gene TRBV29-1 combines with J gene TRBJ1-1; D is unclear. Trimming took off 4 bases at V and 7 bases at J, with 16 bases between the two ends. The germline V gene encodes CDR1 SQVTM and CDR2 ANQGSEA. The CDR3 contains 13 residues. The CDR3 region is CSVGLGQSFEAFF. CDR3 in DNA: TGCAGCGTTGGCCTCGGTCAAAGTTTTGAAGCTTTCTTT.

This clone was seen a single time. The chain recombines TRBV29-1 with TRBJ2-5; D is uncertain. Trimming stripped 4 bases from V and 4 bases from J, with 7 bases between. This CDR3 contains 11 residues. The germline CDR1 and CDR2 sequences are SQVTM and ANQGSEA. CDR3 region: CSVVFIETQYF. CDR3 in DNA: TGCAGCGTTGTGTTTATAGAGACCCAGTACTTC.

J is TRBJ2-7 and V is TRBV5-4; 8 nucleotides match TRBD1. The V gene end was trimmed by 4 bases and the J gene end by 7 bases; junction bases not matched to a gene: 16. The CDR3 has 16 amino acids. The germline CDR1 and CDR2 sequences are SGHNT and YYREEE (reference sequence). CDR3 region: CASSPSPRTGYREQYF. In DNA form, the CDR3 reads TGTGCCAGCAGCCCCTCACCTCGGACAGGGTATCGGGAGCAGTACTTC.

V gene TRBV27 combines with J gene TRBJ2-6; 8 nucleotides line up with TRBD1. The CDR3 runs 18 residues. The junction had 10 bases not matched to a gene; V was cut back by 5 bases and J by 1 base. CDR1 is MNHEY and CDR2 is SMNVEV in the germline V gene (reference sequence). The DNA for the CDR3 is TGTGCCAGCAGTCCATATAGGACAGGGTTTTCTGGGGCCAACGTCCTGACTTTC. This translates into CASSPYRTGFSGANVLTF. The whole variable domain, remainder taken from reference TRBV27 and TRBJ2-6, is EAQVTQNPRYLITVTGKKLTVTCSQNMNHEYMSWYRQDPGLGLRQIYYSMNVEVTDKGDVPEGYKVSRKEKRNFPLILESPSPNQTSLYFCASSPYRTGFSGANVLTFGAGSRLTVL.

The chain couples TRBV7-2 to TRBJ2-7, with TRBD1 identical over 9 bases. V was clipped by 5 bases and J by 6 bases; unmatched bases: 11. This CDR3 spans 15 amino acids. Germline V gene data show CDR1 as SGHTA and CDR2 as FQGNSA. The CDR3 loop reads CASSPRFMGQGEQYF. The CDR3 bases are TGTGCCAGCAGCCCAAGATTTATGGGACAGGGCGAGCAGTACTTC.

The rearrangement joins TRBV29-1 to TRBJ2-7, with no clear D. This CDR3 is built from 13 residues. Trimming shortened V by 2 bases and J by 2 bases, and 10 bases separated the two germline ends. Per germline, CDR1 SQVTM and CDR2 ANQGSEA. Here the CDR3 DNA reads TGCAGCGTTGAAAGTCAGACCACCTACGAGCAGTACTTC. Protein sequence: CSVESQTTYEQYF.

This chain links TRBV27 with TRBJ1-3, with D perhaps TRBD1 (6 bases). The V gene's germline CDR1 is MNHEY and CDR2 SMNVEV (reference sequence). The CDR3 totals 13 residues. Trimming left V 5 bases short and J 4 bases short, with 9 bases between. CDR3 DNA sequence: TGTGCCAGCAGTCGGGGGCTCGGAAACACCATATATTTT. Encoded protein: CASSRGLGNTIYF.

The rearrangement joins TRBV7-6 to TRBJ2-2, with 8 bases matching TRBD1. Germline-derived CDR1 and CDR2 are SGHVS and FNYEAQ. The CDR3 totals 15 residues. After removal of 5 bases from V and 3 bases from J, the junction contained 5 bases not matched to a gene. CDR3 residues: CASSQQGAHTGELFF. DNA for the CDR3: TGTGCCAGCAGCCAGCAGGGGGCTCACACCGGGGAGCTGTTTTTT.

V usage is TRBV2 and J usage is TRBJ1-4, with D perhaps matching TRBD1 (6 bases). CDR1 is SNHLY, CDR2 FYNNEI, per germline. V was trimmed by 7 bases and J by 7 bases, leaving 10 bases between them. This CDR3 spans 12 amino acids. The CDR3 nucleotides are TGTGCCAGCAATACAGGGTTTGAAAAACTGTTTTTT. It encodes CASNTGFEKLFF.

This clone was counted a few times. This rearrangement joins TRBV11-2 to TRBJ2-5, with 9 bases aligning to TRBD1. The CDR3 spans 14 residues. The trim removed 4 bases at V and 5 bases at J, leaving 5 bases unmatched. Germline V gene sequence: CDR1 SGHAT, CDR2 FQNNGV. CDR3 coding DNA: TGTGCCAGCAGCTCAGGGACAGGGTTGGAGACCCAGTACTTC. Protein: CASSSGTGLETQYF. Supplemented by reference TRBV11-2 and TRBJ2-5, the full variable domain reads EAGVAQSPRYKIIEKRQSVAFWCNPISGHATLYWYQQILGQGPKLLIQFQNNGVVDDSQLPKDRFSAERLKGVDSTLKIQPAKLEDSAVYLCASSSGTGLETQYFGPGTRLLVL.

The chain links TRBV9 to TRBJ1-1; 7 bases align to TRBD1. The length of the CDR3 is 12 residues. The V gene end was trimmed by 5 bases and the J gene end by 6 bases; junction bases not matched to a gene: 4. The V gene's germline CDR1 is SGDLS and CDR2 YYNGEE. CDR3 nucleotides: TGTGCCAGCAGGGGACAGACCCCTGAAGCTTTCTTT. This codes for CASRGQTPEAFF.

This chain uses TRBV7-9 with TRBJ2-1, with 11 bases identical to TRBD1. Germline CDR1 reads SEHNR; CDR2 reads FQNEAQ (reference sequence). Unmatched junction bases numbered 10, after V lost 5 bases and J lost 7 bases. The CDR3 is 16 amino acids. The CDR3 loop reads CASSPSRDRGRNEQFF. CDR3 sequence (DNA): TGTGCCAGCAGCCCTTCCCGGGACAGGGGGAGAAATGAGCAGTTCTTC. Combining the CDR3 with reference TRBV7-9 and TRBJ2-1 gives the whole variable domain DTGVSQNPRHKITKRGQNVTFRCDPISEHNRLYWYRQTLGQGPEFLTYFQNEAQLEKSRLLSDRFSAERPKGSFSTLEIQRTEQGDSAMYLCASSPSRDRGRNEQFFGPGTRLTVL.

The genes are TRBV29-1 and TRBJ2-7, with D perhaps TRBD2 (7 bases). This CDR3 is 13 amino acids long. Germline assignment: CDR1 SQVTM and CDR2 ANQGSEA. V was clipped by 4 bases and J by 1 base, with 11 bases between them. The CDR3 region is CSVAGGGSYEQYF. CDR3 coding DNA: TGCAGCGTTGCGGGGGGCGGGTCCTACGAGCAGTACTTC.

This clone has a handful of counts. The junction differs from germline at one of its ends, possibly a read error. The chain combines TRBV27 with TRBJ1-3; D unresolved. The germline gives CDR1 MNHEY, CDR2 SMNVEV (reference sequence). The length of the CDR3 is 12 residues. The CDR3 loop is CAELGTETSIHF. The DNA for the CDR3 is TGTGCCGAATTAGGAACGGAGACTTCAATCCATTTT.

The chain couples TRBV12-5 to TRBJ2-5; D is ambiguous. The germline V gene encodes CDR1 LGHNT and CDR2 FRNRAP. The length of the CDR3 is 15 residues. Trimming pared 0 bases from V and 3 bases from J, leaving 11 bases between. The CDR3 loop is CASGLVGSLKETQYF. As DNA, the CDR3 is TGTGCTAGTGGTTTGGTGGGGTCGTTAAAAGAGACCCAGTACTTC.